Ten or more counts support the clone carrying this T cell receptor (beta chain). Its antigen is currently unknown. Both TRBC1 and TRBC2 were covered by a beta constant-region primer of two equimolar oligonucleotides. The ligated cDNA underwent four PCR rounds using SP2 and nested alpha and beta constant-region primers. An oligonucleotide with the SP2 primer and a 12-nucleotide UMI was ligated to the cDNA 3' end. TCRdb fed the UMI-ligation and nested PCR reads into MiXCR, producing one record per CDR3 protein. This sample has over 110,000 distinct CDR3 sequences, with approximately 20% found just once. This sample is drawn from a study of naive and memory T cell subsets. Findings of the study overall: Over 85% of naive TCR sequences appeared only once, unlike memory subsets. Naive repertoires, especially CD8, held a few larger clonotypes, possibly memory cells re-expressing CD45RA.

Separate alpha and beta amplification began at the second PCR step. CD4+ T cell IFNgamma after overnight CMV lysate exposure gave donor CMV status. This CDR3 region has 14 residues. V was shortened by 1 base and J by 0 bases, with 10 bases between the two germline ends. Germline values: CDR1 DFQATT, CDR2 SNEGSKA (reference sequence). This TCR was sampled from a human donor in good health. The sample consisted of naive CD8+ T cells from blood. This chain links TRBV20-1 with TRBJ2-7, with D maybe TRBD1 (5 bases). The CDR3 spells CSARATASSYEQYF. CDR3 coding DNA: TGCAGTGCTAGAGCGACAGCGAGCTCCTACGAGCAGTACTTC.